This T cell receptor (beta chain) is drawn from a study of T cells expressing NK-cell markers. For each CDR3 protein, TCRdb gives one entry from its re-call of the 5' RACE reads, without DNA. The table counts over 250,000 distinct CDR3 sequences; about 4% lies in the top ten. This CDR3 contains 12 residues. Germline CDR1 reads DFQATT; CDR2 reads SNEGSKA (reference sequence). The V and J genes are TRBV20-1 and TRBJ1-2. The TCR originated in a woman between 18 and 70 years old in good health. Sample: blood T cells: a sorted CD56 or NKG2C T cell subset, CD4+ or CD8+ T cells, or bulk PBMC T cells (not recorded which). This chain's CDR3 is CSARAGSYGYTF.